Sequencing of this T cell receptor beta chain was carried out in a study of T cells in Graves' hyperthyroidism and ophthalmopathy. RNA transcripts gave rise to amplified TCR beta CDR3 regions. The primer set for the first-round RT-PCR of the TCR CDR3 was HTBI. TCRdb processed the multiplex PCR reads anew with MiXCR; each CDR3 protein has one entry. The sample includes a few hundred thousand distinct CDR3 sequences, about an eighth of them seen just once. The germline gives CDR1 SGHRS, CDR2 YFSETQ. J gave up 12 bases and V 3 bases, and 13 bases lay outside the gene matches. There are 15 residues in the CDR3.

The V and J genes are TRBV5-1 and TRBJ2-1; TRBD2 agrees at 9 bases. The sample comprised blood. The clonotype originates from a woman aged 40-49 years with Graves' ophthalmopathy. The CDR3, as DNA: TGCGCCAGCAGCTCTCTGGCTAGCGGGGCTCGTCGGCAGTTCTTC. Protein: CASSSLASGARRQFF.